This T cell receptor (beta chain) was captured in a study of beta chain features in type 1 diabetes (dated by TCRdb to the late 2010s). About the full investigation: Patients and healthy donors did not differ in mean age, gender distribution, total cell number or subset yield. A total of roughly 98,000,000 sorted cells were examined across all samples, and RNA yield correlated strongly with the number of cells per subset. Naive and central memory subsets were obtained from all 28 donors, but regulatory and stem cell-like memory subsets were isolated from only 8 patients and roughly eight healthy donors. The study compared the TCRB repertoires of sorted circulating CD4+ T cell subsets in recently diagnosed type 1 diabetes patients with those in matched healthy donors. What the work shows at the level of the full study, not this receptor alone: Patients with type 1 diabetes made fewer insertions and deleted more nucleotides at VDJ recombination sites, implying thymic rearrangement abnormalities. Only small numbers of individuals were included in the HLA sub-analyses, which left unresolved whether HLA type had any influence on TCRB rearrangement. A moderate but significant shortening of TCRB CDR3 length was observed in type 1 diabetes patients in all four CD4+ subsets. Naive, central memory and regulatory TCRB repertoires appeared to be more alike among patients than among healthy donors. Because cDNA was sequenced instead of genomic DNA, activated cells with high expression could be over-represented, although the groups did not differ in activation or CD3 levels. Shorter templates might be favored by PCR, yet because patient and control samples were amplified and corrected together, any such skew would affect both groups equally.

All of the isolated RNA was reverse transcribed with the High Capacity cDNA Reverse Transcription Kit, so expressed TCRB transcripts were sequenced. Deep immunoSEQ sequencing was performed on naive, central memory and regulatory T cell samples, with an average of around 3.5 million total reads per sample. After sorted cells were lysed in RLT buffer, RNA was extracted with DNase-treated RNeasy Micro or Mini kits, with the choice depending on cell number. To prevent cross-contamination, every cell subset was processed on its own, while patient and healthy donor samples were processed together. The immunoSEQ multiplex PCR was used to amplify TCRB sequences from cDNA, generating 87-bp fragments that spanned the CDR3 region. Sequencing of the amplicons was performed on the Illumina HiSeq platform. The paper's processing steps were these. PCR bias was corrected computationally using synthetic template baselines, and reads within Hamming distance 2 were collapsed, with unmergeable singletons discarded. Reads were aligned against IMGT so that V, D and J genes, CDR3 length and insertions or deletions at six rearrangement sites could be assigned. Within each subset, clonotype counts were normalized to sorted cell number, after which true diversity and Gini coefficients were computed with the tcR R package. The overlap coefficient, calculated on TCRB nucleotide sequences, was used to measure repertoire sharing. The source is immuneACCESS, and TCRdb retained only in-frame sequences with V and J called. Part of the clones is not carried over; for the studies checked, unresolved V genes explain less than half of this, and the remainder is unexplained. V and J calls and clone size are given by that table; D and trimming were obtained from the DNA. Present in this sample are about 160,000 clones, roughly 8% of which were seen just once. The ten largest clones take up approximately 0.54% of the sample.

The sample holds a few counts of this clone. The clone's antigen remains unknown. No qualities accompany the bases; no much larger clone lies one base away. The germline V gene specifies MDHEN as CDR1 and SYDVKM as CDR2. Germline trimming amounts to 6 bases on V and 3 bases on J, with 8 as the count of junction bases outside the gene matches. Taken from cysteine to phenylalanine, the CDR3 has 15 residues. Only the CDR3 DNA is retained, 45 bases long and in frame from the first base. From each donor, a single peripheral blood sample of about 100 mL on average was drawn into heparinised tubes. Using a panel that included CD45RO, CCR7, CD25, CD127, CD95 and CD27, naive, central memory, regulatory and stem cell-like memory CD4+ T cells were sorted on a BD FACSAria II. Purity was above 95% for every sorted population. Right away, PBMCs were isolated by Lymphoprep density gradient centrifugation and were stained directly, with no culture step. Samples were stained and sorted in pairs, with one healthy donor and one patient per experiment, so that batch effects were minimized.

Material: central memory CD4+ T cells from blood. The origin of this receptor is a young woman with type 1 diabetes. The V and J segments used are TRBV28 and TRBJ2-7; TRBD2 agrees with 10 junctional bases. Here the CDR3 is given as CASSPPGLAVYEQYF. The bases are TGTGCCAGCAGCCCTCCCGGACTAGCGGTCTACGAGCAGTACTTC.